This T cell receptor (beta chain) derives from a study of T-cell reconstitution after alpha-beta-depleted transplantation in children. Study-level findings and limits: Surviving recipient cells, namely T cells and thymic progenitors, were the source of high day-60 TCRbeta diversity in some patients. Reports say that about two months after transplant, the alpha-beta T cells came out of several hundred graft clones that had expanded. At the one-year point after transplant, T-cell counts and TCRbeta diversity were found to come mostly from T cells that had been newly produced.

Preparing the TCRbeta library involved the use of unique molecular identifiers. MiXCR was run by TCRdb on the PCR reads, yielding one entry per CDR3 protein. Counted here are around 500,000 distinct CDR3 sequences, roughly 24% occurring once; the ten biggest clones make up 13% to 15%. In the case of this clonotype: Its target is not known.

Germline assignment: CDR1 SQVTM and CDR2 ANQGSEA. V was trimmed by 0 bases and J by 5 bases, leaving 13 bases between them. There are 15 residues in the CDR3. The sequencing here drew on PBMCs, mostly from graft donor cells, taken 360 days after TCRalphabeta/CD19-depleted stem cell transplant. The receptor was derived from a boy under two years old who had a stem cell transplant for acute myeloid leukemia, so the T cells may come from the graft donor. This chain uses TRBV29-1 with TRBJ1-4; D is unresolved. CDR3 nucleotides: TGCAGCGTTGAAGATCTTGGGAGGACGAATGAAAAACTGTTTTTT. It translates to CSVEDLGRTNEKLFF.